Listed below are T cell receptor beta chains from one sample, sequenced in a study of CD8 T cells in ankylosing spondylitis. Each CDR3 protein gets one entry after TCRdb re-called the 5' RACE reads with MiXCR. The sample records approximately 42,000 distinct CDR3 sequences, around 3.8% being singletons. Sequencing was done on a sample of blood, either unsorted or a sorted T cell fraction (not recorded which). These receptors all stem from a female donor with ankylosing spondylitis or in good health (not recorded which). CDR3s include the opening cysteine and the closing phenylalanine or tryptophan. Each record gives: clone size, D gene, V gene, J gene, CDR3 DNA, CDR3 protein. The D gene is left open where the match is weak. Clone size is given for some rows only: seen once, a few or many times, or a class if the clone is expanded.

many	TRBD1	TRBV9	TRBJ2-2	TGTGCCAGCAGTGTTAGGCCAGGGGGCGAGTCGGGCACCGGGGAGCTGTTTTTT	CASSVRPGGESGTGELFF
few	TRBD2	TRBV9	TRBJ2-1	TGTGCCAGCAGCCGGACCCTAGCGGGGGGGCCCAATGAGCAGTTCTTC	CASSRTLAGGPNEQFF
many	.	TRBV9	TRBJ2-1	TGTGCCAGCAGCGTAGAGGGGGGCCCGTACAATGAGCAGTTCTTC	CASSVEGGPYNEQFF
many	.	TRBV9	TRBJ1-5	TGTGCCAGCAGCGTAGAAGGGTTGAGCAATCAGCCCCAGCATTTT	CASSVEGLSNQPQHF
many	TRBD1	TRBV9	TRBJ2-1	TGTGCCAGCAGCGTAGCTGGACAGGGAGGCTACAATGAGCAGTTCTTC	CASSVAGQGGYNEQFF
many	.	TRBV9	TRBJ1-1	TGTGCCAGCAGCGTAGGGATCTCGGACAGAGGGGACACTGAAGCTTTCTTT	CASSVGISDRGDTEAFF
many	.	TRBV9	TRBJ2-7	TGTGCCAGCAGCGTATCGACCGGGGGAGAGCAGTACTTC	CASSVSTGGEQYF
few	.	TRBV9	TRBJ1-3	TGTGCCAGCCAGGGGATAAGCTCTGGAAACACCATATATTTT	CASQGISSGNTIYF
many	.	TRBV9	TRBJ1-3	TGTGCCAGCAGCGTAGGGTCAGGGGCGAACTCTGGAAACACCATATATTTT	CASSVGSGANSGNTIYF
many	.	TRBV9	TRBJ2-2	TGTGCCAGCAGCGTAGGACCTTTGGGGGAGCTGTTTTTT	CASSVGPLGELFF
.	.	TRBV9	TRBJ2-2	TGTGCCAGCAGCGTAGAACAGGGAGACACCGGGGAGCTGTTTTTT	CASSVEQGDTGELFF
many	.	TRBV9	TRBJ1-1	TGTGCCAGCAGCGTCTCGGGGGTGGATAACACTGAAGCTTTCTTT	CASSVSGVDNTEAFF
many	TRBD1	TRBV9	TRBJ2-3	TGTGCCAGCAGCGCTGGGACAGGGGACACAGATACGCAGTATTTT	CASSAGTGDTDTQYF
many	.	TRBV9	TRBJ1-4	TGTGCCAGCAGCGCGACACCTAATGAAAAACTGTTTTTT	CASSATPNEKLFF
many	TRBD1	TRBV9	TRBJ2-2	TGTGCCAGCAGCAGTTACGGGACAGGCGATGCCGGGGAGCTGTTTTTT	CASSSYGTGDAGELFF
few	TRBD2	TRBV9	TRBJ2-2	TGTGCCAGCAGCCCTATAGGGACTAGCGGGGGAGGGAGAACCGGGGAGCTGTTTTTT	CASSPIGTSGGGRTGELFF
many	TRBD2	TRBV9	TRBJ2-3	TGTGCCAGCAGTAGGACTAGCACCACAGATACGCAGTATTTT	CASSRTSTTDTQYF
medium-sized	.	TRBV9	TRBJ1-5	TGTGCCAGCAGCCCCGGAGGTGCCCGGAAAGATCAGCCCCAGCATTTT	CASSPGGARKDQPQHF
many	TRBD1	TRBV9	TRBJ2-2	TGTGCCAGCAGCGCGGGACAGGAGTACACCGGGGAGCTGTTTTTT	CASSAGQEYTGELFF
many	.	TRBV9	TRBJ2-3	TGTGCCAGCAGCCCCCAGCCAGATACGCAGTATTTT	CASSPQPDTQYF
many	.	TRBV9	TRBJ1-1	TGTGCCAGCAGCCAAAGGGTCAACATGAACACTGAAGCTTTCTTT	CASSQRVNMNTEAFF
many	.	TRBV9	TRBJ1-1	TGTGCCAGCAGCGTAGCGTGGAATATGAGGACTGAAGCTTTCTTT	CASSVAWNMRTEAFF
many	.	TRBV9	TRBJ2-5	TGTGCCAGCAGCGTAGGGCACGTTGAGACCCAGTACTTC	CASSVGHVETQYF
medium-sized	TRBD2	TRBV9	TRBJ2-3	TGTGCCAGCAGCGTAGATTCAGGACTAGCGGGGGGACTCACAGATACGCAGTATTTT	CASSVDSGLAGGLTDTQYF
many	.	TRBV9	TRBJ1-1	TGTGCCAGCAGCGTATCAGGTTGGGGAGACACTGAAGCTTTCTTT	CASSVSGWGDTEAFF
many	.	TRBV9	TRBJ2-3	TGTGCCAGCAGCGGATCCAGGGGGAGGACAGATACGCAGTATTTT	CASSGSRGRTDTQYF
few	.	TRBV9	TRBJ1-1	TGTGCCAGCAGCGTAGTTTGGAGTACTGAAGCTTTCTTT	CASSVVWSTEAFF
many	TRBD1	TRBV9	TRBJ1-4	TGTGCCAGCAGCGCCACCGGGACAGATAATGAAAAACTGTTTTTT	CASSATGTDNEKLFF
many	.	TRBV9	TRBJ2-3	TGTGCCAGCAGCCCATTAGTCGCAGGGGGCACAGATACGCAGTATTTT	CASSPLVAGGTDTQYF
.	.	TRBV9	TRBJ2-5	TGTGCCAGCAGCGTACGGGGTCAACAAGAGACCCAGTACTTC	CASSVRGQQETQYF
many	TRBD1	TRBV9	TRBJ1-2	TGTGCCAGCAGCGTAGGGGACAGAACCTATGGCTACACCTTC	CASSVGDRTYGYTF
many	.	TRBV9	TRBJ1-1	TGTGCCAGCAGCGACCTGGGGAACACTGAAGCTTTCTTT	CASSDLGNTEAFF
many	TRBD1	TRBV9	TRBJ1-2	TGTGCCAGCAGCGTAGAGGGGACAGGGGATGGCTACACCTTC	CASSVEGTGDGYTF
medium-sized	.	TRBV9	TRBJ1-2	TGTGCCAGCAGCGTAGCAGTTGGAGGTAGTGGCTACACCTTC	CASSVAVGGSGYTF
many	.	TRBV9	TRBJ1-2	TGTGCCAGCAGCCCAGGTGGGGGGAGCTATGGCTACACCTTC	CASSPGGGSYGYTF
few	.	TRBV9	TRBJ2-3	TGTGCCAGCAGCCCCGGGACCCACCTTAGCACAGATACGCAGTATTTT	CASSPGTHLSTDTQYF
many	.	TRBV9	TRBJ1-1	TGTGCCAGCAGCGTATCCCCCCACGCAGCTTCCTACGAGAACACTGAAGCTTTCTTT	CASSVSPHAASYENTEAFF
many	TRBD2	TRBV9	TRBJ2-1	TGTGCCAGCAGCGTAGGGGCCGGGACTAGCGGGTCCCAGGCCTCCTACAATGAGCAGTTCTTC	CASSVGAGTSGSQASYNEQFF
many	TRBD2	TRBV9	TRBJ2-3	TGTGCCAGCAGCGTAGTGCCTAGCGGGGGTGATACGCAGTATTTT	CASSVVPSGGDTQYF
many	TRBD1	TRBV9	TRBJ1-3	TGTGCCAGCAGCGGAGACAGGGGGCCGTCTGGAAACACCATATATTTT	CASSGDRGPSGNTIYF
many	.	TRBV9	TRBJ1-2	TGTGCCAGCAGCCCCAGGACGGTGAACTATGGCTACACCTTC	CASSPRTVNYGYTF
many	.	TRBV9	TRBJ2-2	TGTGCCAGCAGCGTAGGGCGCCTCGTCGGGGAGCTGTTTTTT	CASSVGRLVGELFF
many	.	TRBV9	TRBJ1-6	TGTGCCAGCAGCGACAGGGTAGGGAGTTCACCCCTCCACTTT	CASSDRVGSSPLHF
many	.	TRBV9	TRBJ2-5	TGTGCCAGCAGCGTAGATTTGGTCGGGGAGACCCAGTACTTC	CASSVDLVGETQYF